The 9 T cell receptor beta chains below were found in one sample sequenced in a study of neurological immune-mediated disorders. From the 5' RACE reads, TCRdb called clonotypes with MiXCR, one entry per CDR3 protein. The repertoire holds about 60,000 distinct CDR3 sequences, 3% to 4% seen once, with over 2% in the top ten. Specimen: PBMCs. The receptors derive from a woman in her forties or fifties with multiple sclerosis.

This clonotype was found many times. This chain uses TRBV5-1 with TRBJ1-3; D remains unclear. The V and J ends lost 7 bases and 0 bases respectively, with 17 bases between them. The CDR3 has 16 amino acids. Germline assignment: CDR1 SGHRS and CDR2 YFSETQ. CDR3 in DNA: TGCGCCAGCGCCCTTTACGATAGCGTCTCTGGAAACACCATATATTTT. Protein product: CASALYDSVSGNTIYF.

There are many counts of this clonotype. The V and J genes are TRBV7-9 and TRBJ1-1; the D is unclear. Between the trimmed V and J ends, which lost 7 bases and 1 base, there was a span of 10 bases. This CDR3 has 13 amino acids. Germline CDR1 reads SEHNR; CDR2 reads FQNEAQ (reference sequence). CDR3 region: CASKVPENTEAFF. CDR3 nucleotide sequence: TGTGCCAGCAAGGTTCCGGAGAACACTGAAGCTTTCTTT.

This clonotype has at least ten counts. The chain joins TRBV20-1 to TRBJ2-4, with a tentative D call TRBD1 (5 bases). Germline lookup yields CDR1 DFQATT and CDR2 SNEGSKA (reference sequence). Trimming took off 0 bases at V and 0 bases at J, with 9 bases between the two ends. The CDR3 covers 15 residues. The CDR3 DNA sequence: TGCAGTGCTAGAGACAGGGTTGTAGCCAAAAACATTCAGTACTTC. It yields the protein CSARDRVVAKNIQYF.

This clonotype was counted ten times or more. V gene TRBV20-1 combines with J gene TRBJ2-3; a possible D gene is TRBD1 (6 bases). Germline V gives CDR1 DFQATT, CDR2 SNEGSKA (reference sequence). The CDR3 loop spans 16 amino acids. V was pared by 7 bases and J by 0 bases, with 20 bases between. DNA of the CDR3: TGCAGTGTCCCCGGACAGCCGTATTCTAGCACAGATACGCAGTATTTT. Encoded protein: CSVPGQPYSSTDTQYF.

This clonotype was detected ten times or more. The chain couples TRBV2 to TRBJ2-4; D unclear. Trimming pared 3 bases from V and 12 bases from J, leaving 9 bases between. This CDR3 region has 11 residues. The germline gives CDR1 SNHLY, CDR2 FYNNEI. CDR3 residues: CASSDSVAQYF. In nucleotides, the CDR3 is TGTGCCAGCAGTGACAGTGTTGCTCAGTACTTC.

This clonotype has ten or more counts. Here the CDR3 reads CASSTGQEYEQYF. Written as DNA, the CDR3 is TGTGCCAGCAGCACGGGACAGGAGTACGAGCAGTACTTC. The chain links TRBV11-3 to TRBJ2-7; 8 bases map to TRBD1. Germline-derived CDR1 and CDR2 are SGHNT and YENEEA. After removal of 5 bases from V and 4 bases from J, the junction contained 4 bases not matched to a gene. The CDR3 sequence is 13 residues long. Filled out from reference TRBV11-3 and TRBJ2-7, the complete variable domain reads EAGVVQSPRYKIIEKKQPVAFWCNPISGHNTLYWYLQNLGQGPELLIRYENEEAVDDSQLPKDRFSAERLKGVDSTLKIQPAELGDSAVYLCASSTGQEYEQYFGPGTRLTVT.

This clonotype was observed at least ten times. V usage is TRBV20-1 and J usage is TRBJ1-4, with 9 bases lining up with TRBD1. The ends lost 6 bases at V and 7 bases at J; junction bases unmatched: 3. The CDR3 is made up of 12 amino acids. The germline V gene has CDR1 DFQATT and CDR2 SNEGSKA (reference sequence). The CDR3 coding sequence is TGCAGTGCACAGGGGGCGAGTGAAAAACTGTTTTTT. This encodes CSAQGASEKLFF.

This clonotype was recorded many times. The chain is built from TRBV20-1 and TRBJ2-7; TRBD1 agrees at 8 bases. Trimming at V came to 3 bases and at J to 3 bases, leaving 10 bases not matched to a gene. The CDR3 is 15 residues long. Germline CDR1 and CDR2: DFQATT and SNEGSKA (reference sequence). This CDR3 reads CSARRIGQGIYEQYF. Here the CDR3 DNA reads TGCAGTGCTAGGAGGATAGGACAGGGAATCTACGAGCAGTACTTC.

This clonotype was observed many times. CDR3 residues: CASSLENSGRASYNEQFF. Written as DNA, the CDR3 is TGTGCCAGCAGCCTTGAGAATAGTGGCAGGGCCTCCTACAATGAGCAGTTCTTC. The chain carries TRBV14 and TRBJ2-1; D perhaps matches TRBD1 (5 bases). This CDR3 region has 18 residues. Germline CDR1 is SGHDN and CDR2 is FVKESK. V shed 4 bases and J shed 0 bases, with 19 bases lying between them.